This entry lists 9 T cell receptor beta chains sequenced from one sample in a study of blood T cell repertoires in COVID-19. The repertoire was sequenced with immunoSEQ multiplex PCR; TCRdb's copy has only in-frame clones and lacks some. The table records roughly 110,000 clones, over 80% of them present only once. Specimen: peripheral blood. These receptors all stem from a woman aged 70-85 years with acute or convalescent COVID-19.

V gene TRBV5-5 combines with J gene TRBJ1-5, with D uncertain. The CDR3 has 13 residues. Germline V CDR1 and CDR2: SGHKS, YYEKEE (reference sequence). Trimming stripped 4 bases from V and 7 bases from J, with 12 bases between. CDR3 region: CASSERPGQPQHF. The CDR3 DNA reads TGTGCCAGCAGCGAACGCCCCGGGCAGCCCCAGCATTTT.

The V call is TRBV2, the J call TRBJ2-1; D might be TRBD2 (5 bases). The length of the CDR3 is 15 residues. The germline V gene has CDR1 SNHLY and CDR2 FYNNEI. Trimming pared 4 bases from V and 1 base from J, leaving 11 bases between. CDR3 sequence (DNA): TGTGCCAGCAGTGGTTCAAGCGGATCCTACAATGAGCAGTTCTTC. Its protein is CASSGSSGSYNEQFF.

V gene TRBV24-1 combines with J gene TRBJ2-1, with TRBD2 matching over 10 bases. The ends lost 4 bases at V and 6 bases at J; junction bases unmatched: 11. The germline V gene has CDR1 KGHDR and CDR2 SFDVKD. CDR3 length: 17 residues. DNA for the CDR3: TGTGCCACCAGTGACGCTAAAGGACTAGCGGACGGCAATGAGCAGTTCTTC. It translates to CATSDAKGLADGNEQFF.

The gene calls are TRBV10-3 and TRBJ2-7; 10 bases match TRBD1. Trimming cost V 10 bases and J 3 bases; bases outside gene matches: 3. The CDR3 is 12 residues long. Per germline, CDR1 ENHRY and CDR2 SYGVKD. CDR3: CATRTGGYEQYF. For the CDR3, the DNA is TGTGCCACACGGACAGGGGGCTACGAGCAGTACTTC.

This clone came up a few times. V is TRBV7-3 and J is TRBJ2-1, with 7 bases that match TRBD1. V was pared by 5 bases and J by 2 bases, with 3 bases of the junction left unmatched. Germline loops: CDR1 SGHTA, CDR2 FQGTGA. The CDR3 totals 14 residues. The CDR3 loop reads CASSLQGAYNEQFF. The CDR3 DNA follows: TGTGCCAGCAGCCTTCAGGGGGCCTACAATGAGCAGTTCTTC.

The V call is TRBV7-8, the J call TRBJ2-5, with 8 bases aligning to TRBD1. Germline CDR1 SGHVS, CDR2 FQNEAQ. V was clipped by 5 bases and J by 5 bases; unmatched bases: 10. The CDR3 consists of 15 residues. For the CDR3, the DNA is TGTGCCAGCAGCCTAGTCCCAGGGGGCAGTGAGACCCAGTACTTC. The encoded protein is CASSLVPGGSETQYF.

The chain couples TRBV19 to TRBJ2-2; D is uncertain. Trimming shortened V by 1 base and J by 1 base, and 10 bases separated the two germline ends. The V gene's germline CDR1 is LNHDA and CDR2 SQIVND (reference sequence). This CDR3 is built from 16 residues. This CDR3 is CASSIAVGRNTGELFF. The CDR3 nucleotides read TGTGCCAGTAGTATAGCCGTTGGGCGGAACACCGGGGAGCTGTTTTTT.

The rearrangement links TRBV25-1 to TRBJ1-2; 9 bases map to TRBD1. The V segment lost 3 bases and the J segment 5 bases; nucleotides outside the gene matches: 7. This CDR3 is 15 amino acids long. Germline V gene lookup returns CDR1 MGHDK and CDR2 SYGVNS. The chain's CDR3 is CASSDRGQGSYGYTF. The CDR3 region has the DNA TGTGCCAGCAGTGACCGAGGACAGGGGAGTTATGGCTACACCTTC.

The CDR3 DNA reads as TGTGCCTGGAGAACACAGGGATTGGATGGCTACACCTTC. Amino acid sequence: CAWRTQGLDGYTF. The chain employs TRBV30 and TRBJ1-2; a weak D match, TRBD1 (6 bases). CDR3 length: 13 residues. V was shortened by 3 bases and J by 6 bases, with 14 bases between the two germline ends. Germline V gives CDR1 GTSNPN, CDR2 SVGIG (reference sequence).